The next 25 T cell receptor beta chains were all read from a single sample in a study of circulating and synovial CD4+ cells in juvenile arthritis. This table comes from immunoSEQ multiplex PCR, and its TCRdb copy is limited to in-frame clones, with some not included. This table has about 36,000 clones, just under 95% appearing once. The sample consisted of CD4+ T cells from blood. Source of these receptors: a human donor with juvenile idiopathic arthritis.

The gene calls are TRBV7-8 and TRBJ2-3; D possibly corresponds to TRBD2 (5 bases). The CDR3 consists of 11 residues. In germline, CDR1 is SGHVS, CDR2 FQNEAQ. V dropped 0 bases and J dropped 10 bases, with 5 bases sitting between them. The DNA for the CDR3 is TGTGCCAGCAGCTTAGCCGGGGCGCAGTATTTT. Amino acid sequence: CASSLAGAQYF.

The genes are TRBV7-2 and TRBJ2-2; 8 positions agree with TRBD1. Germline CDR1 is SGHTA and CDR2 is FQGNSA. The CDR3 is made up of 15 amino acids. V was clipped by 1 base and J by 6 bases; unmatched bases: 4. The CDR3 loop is CASSLGDRGPGELFF. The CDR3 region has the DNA TGTGCCAGCAGCTTAGGAGACAGGGGCCCCGGGGAGCTGTTTTTT.

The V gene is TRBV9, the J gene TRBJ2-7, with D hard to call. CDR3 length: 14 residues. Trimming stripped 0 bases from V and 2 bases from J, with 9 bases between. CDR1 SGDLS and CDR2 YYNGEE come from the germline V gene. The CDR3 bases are TGTGCCAGCAGCGTAGAGCCAGGAACCTACGAGCAGTACTTC. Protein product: CASSVEPGTYEQYF. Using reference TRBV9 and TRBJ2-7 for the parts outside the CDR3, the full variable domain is DSGVTQTPKHLITATGQRVTLRCSPRSGDLSVYWYQQSLDQGLQFLIQYYNGEERAKGNILERFSAQQFPDLHSELNLSSLELGDSALYFCASSVEPGTYEQYFGPGTRLTVT.

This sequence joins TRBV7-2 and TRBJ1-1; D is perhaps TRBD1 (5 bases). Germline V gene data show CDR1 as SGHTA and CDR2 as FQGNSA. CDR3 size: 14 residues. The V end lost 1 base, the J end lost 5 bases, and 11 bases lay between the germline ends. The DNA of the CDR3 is TGTGCCAGCAGCTTAGGCAGGGTTGGAACTGAAGCTTTCTTT. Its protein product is CASSLGRVGTEAFF.

The CDR3 region is CASSQDRGNYGYTF. CDR3 sequence (DNA): TGCGCCAGCAGCCAAGACAGGGGAAACTATGGCTACACCTTC. V usage is TRBV4-3 and J usage is TRBJ1-2, with D perhaps TRBD1 (6 bases). Germline V CDR1 and CDR2: LGHNA, YSLEER. The CDR3 has 14 amino acids. V gave up 0 bases and J gave up 2 bases, with 7 bases separating them.

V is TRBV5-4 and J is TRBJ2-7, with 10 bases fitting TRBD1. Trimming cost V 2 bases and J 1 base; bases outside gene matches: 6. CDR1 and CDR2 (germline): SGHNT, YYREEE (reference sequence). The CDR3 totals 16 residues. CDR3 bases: TGTGCCAGCAGCTTAGGTAGGGGACAGGGGTCCTACGAGCAGTACTTC. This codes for CASSLGRGQGSYEQYF. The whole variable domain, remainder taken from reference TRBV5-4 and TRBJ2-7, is ETGVTQSPTHLIKTRGQQVTLRCSSQSGHNTVSWYQQALGQGPQFIFQYYREEENGRGNFPPRFSGLQFPNYSSELNVNALELDDSALYLCASSLGRGQGSYEQYFGPGTRLTVT.

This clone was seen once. The CDR3 DNA reads as TGTGCCAGCAGCTCCTCTGACCTGATGCCCAGGGGAGAAAAACTGTTTTTT. Translated, it gives CASSSSDLMPRGEKLFF. This chain joins TRBV7-9 and TRBJ1-4; TRBD1 is a possible D gene (6 bases). The CDR3 spans 17 residues. Trimming took 4 bases from V and 8 from J, leaving 23 bases between them. Germline CDR1 and CDR2: SEHNR and FQNEAQ (reference sequence).

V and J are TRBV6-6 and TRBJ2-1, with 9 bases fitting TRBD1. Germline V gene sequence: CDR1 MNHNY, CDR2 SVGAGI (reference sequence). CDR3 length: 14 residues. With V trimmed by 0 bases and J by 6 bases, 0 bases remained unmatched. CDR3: CASSYSTGGNEQFF. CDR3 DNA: TGTGCCAGCAGTTACTCGACAGGGGGCAATGAGCAGTTCTTC.

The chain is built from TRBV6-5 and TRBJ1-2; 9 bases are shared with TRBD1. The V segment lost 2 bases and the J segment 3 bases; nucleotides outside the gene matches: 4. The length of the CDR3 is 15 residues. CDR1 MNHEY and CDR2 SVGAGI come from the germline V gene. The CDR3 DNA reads TGTGCCAGCAGTTACGGACAGGGGTATGACTATGGCTACACCTTC. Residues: CASSYGQGYDYGYTF.

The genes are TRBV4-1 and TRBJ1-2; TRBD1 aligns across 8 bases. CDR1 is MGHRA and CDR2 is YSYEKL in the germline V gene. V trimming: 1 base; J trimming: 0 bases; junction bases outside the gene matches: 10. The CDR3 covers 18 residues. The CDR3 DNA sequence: TGCGCCAGCAGCCAAGGTGGACAGGGAAGAAAGGCTAACTATGGCTACACCTTC. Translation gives CASSQGGQGRKANYGYTF.

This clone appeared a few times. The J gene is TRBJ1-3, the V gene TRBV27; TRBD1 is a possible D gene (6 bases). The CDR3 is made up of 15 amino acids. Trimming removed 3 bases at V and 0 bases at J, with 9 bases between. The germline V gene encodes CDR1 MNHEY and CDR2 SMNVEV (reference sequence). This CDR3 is CASSLGAFSGNTIYF. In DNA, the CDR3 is TGTGCCAGCAGTTTGGGGGCCTTCTCTGGAAACACCATATATTTT.

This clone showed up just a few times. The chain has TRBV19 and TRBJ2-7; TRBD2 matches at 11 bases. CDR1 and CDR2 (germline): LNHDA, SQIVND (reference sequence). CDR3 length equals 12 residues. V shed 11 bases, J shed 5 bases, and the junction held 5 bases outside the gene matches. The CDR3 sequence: CAAGLAEDEQYF. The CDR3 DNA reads TGTGCCGCGGGACTAGCGGAAGACGAGCAGTACTTC.

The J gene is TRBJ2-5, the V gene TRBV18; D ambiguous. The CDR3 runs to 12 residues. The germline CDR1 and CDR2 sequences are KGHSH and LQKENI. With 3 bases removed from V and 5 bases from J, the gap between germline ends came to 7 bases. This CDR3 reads CASSPYSETQYF. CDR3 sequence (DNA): TGTGCCAGCTCACCCTATTCGGAGACCCAGTACTTC.

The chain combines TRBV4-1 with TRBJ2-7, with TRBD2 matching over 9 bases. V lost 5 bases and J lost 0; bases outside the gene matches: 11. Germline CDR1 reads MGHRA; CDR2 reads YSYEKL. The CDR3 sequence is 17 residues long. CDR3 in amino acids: CASSAGASSGISYEQYF. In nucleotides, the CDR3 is TGCGCCAGCAGCGCAGGGGCCTCTAGCGGGATCTCCTACGAGCAGTACTTC.

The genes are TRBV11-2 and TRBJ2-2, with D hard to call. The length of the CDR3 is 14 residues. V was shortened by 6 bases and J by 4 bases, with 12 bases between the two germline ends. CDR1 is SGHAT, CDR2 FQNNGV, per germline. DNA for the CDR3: TGTGCCAGCAGTCCCCAGGCGAGCACCGGGGAGCTGTTTTTT. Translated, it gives CASSPQASTGELFF.

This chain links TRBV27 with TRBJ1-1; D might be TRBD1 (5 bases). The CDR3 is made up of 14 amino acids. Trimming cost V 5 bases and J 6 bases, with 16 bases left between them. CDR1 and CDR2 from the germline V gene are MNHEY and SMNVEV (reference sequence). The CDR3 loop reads CASSPHPGVAEAFF. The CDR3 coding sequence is TGTGCCAGCAGTCCCCATCCGGGGGTGGCTGAAGCTTTCTTT.

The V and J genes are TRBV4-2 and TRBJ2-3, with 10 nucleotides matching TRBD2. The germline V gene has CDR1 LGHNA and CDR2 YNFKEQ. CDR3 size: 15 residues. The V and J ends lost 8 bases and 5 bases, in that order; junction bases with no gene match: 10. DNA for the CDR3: TGTGCCAGCTCCCCAGCGGGGGGGCGGGAAGATACGCAGTATTTT. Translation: CASSPAGGREDTQYF.

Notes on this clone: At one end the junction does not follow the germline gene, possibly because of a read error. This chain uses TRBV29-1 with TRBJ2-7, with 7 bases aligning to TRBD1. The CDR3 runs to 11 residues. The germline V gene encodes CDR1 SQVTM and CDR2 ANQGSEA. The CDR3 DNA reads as TGCAGCGGACAGGGTTCCTCCGAGCAGTACTTC. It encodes CSGQGSSEQYF.

Here the CDR3 DNA reads TGCAGCGTTGGAGAGGGCCCCTATAATGAAAAACTGTTTTTT. This sequence encodes CSVGEGPYNEKLFF. This chain uses TRBV29-1 with TRBJ1-4; D not certain. This CDR3 has 14 residues. Germline V gene sequence: CDR1 SQVTM, CDR2 ANQGSEA. Trimming left V 4 bases short and J 4 bases short, with 13 bases between. The whole variable domain, remainder taken from reference TRBV29-1 and TRBJ1-4, is SAVISQKPSRDICQRGTSLTIQCQVDSQVTMMFWYRQQPGQSLTLIATANQGSEATYESGFVIDKFPISRPNLTFSTLTVSNMSPEDSSIYLCSVGEGPYNEKLFFGSGTQLSVL.

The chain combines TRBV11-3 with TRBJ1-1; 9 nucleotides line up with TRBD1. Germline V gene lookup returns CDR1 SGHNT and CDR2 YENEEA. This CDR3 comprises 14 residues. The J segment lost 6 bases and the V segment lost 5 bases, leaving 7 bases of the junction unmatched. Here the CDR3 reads CASSPGQGTSEAFF. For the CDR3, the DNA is TGTGCCAGCAGCCCAGGACAGGGGACATCTGAAGCTTTCTTT.

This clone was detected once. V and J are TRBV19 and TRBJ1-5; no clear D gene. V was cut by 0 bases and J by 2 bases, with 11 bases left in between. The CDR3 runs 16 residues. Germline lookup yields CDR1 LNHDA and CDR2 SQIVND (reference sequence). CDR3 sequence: CASSIEYGRGNQPQHF. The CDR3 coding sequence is TGTGCCAGTAGTATAGAGTACGGTCGGGGCAATCAGCCCCAGCATTTT. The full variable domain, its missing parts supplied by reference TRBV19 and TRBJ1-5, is DGGITQSPKYLFRKEGQNVTLSCEQNLNHDAMYWYRQDPGQGLRLIYYSQIVNDFQKGDIAEGYSVSREKKESFPLTVTSAQKNPTAFYLCASSIEYGRGNQPQHFGDGTRLSIL.

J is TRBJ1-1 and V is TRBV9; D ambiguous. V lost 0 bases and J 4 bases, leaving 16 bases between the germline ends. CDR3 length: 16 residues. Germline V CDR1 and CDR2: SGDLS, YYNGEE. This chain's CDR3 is CASSVGGQNRGTEAFF. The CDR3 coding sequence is TGTGCCAGCAGCGTAGGGGGTCAAAACCGGGGCACTGAAGCTTTCTTT.

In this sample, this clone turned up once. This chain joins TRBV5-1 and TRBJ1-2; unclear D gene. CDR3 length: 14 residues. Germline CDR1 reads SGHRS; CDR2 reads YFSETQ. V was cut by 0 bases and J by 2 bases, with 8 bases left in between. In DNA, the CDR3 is TGCGCCAGCAGCTTGGCCGGCGGGAACTATGGCTACACCTTC. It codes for CASSLAGGNYGYTF.

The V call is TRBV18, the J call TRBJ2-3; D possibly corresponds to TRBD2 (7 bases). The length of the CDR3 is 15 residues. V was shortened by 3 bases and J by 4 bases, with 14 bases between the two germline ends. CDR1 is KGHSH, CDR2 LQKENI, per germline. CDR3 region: CASSPFGGPPDTQYF. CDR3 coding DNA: TGTGCCAGCTCACCCTTCGGGGGGCCTCCAGATACGCAGTATTTT.

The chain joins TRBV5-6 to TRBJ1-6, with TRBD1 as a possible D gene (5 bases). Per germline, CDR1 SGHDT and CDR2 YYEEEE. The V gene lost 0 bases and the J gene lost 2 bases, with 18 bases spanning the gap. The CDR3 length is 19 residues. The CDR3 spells CASSLVGWGEVTYNSPLHF. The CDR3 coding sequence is TGTGCCAGCAGCTTGGTGGGCTGGGGGGAGGTGACCTATAATTCACCCCTCCACTTT.